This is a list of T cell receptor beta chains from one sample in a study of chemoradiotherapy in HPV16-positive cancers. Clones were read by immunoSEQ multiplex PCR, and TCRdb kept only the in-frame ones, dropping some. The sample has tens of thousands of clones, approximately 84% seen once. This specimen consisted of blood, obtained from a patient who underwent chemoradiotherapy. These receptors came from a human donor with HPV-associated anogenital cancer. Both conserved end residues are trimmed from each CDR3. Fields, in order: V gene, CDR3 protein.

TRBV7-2,ASSLGRLNEQF
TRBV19,ASSIATGTGSSGANVLT
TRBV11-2,ASSLGREGAHEQY
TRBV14,ASSPFSKMRPWVNWQY
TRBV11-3,ASSWGGGEETQY
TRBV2,ASAGIRGPSNQPQH
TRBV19,ASSIATDGHYGYT
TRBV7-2,ATTTVYSGNTIY
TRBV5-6,ASWLAGLEQF
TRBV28,ASLAPNTGELF
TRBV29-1,SVVQGDYGYT
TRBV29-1,SVAVDNAGNTIY
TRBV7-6,ASSKLDGYEQY
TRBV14,ASSQDLGTYGYT
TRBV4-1,ASSHTGRNDGYT
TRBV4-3,ASSQARGSGTGGNEQF
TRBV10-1,ASSESGRGYTEAF
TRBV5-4,ASRPDRGGRMNTEAF
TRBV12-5,ASGQLGLAGGQGTQY
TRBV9,ASTEREGAGYGYT
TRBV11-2,ASSFAPGANTEAF
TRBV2,ASAAGRDSGNTIY
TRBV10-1,ASSESKGAKTQY
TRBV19,ASRPGRFGGELF
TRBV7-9,ASSREAGLTDPF
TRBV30,AWKYDRGNTIY
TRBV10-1,ASSEGTGGNEQF
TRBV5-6,ASSLAKRRSGNTIY
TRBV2,ASSSPRQGVHGYT
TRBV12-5,ASGFKTVGPETQY
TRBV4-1,ASSQDTASGTDTQY
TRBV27,ASSLGLAGGSTDTQY
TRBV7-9,ASSSGQGGVNT
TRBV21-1,ATLGRGEAGANVLT
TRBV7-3,ASSSTGSDQETQY
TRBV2,ASSSRGDNYGYT
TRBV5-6,ASSKLERGGHGYT
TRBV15,ATSRVLGTPEQF
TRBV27,ASSLVAGGKGELF
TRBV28,ASSYPGEQY
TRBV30,AWGQGGANYGYT
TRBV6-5,ASSYGQERYGYT
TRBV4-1,ASSQGGGPGGALETQY
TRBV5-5,ASSRGSYEQY
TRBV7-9,ASSSGQGLGNQPQH
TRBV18,ASSPGQGGQPQH